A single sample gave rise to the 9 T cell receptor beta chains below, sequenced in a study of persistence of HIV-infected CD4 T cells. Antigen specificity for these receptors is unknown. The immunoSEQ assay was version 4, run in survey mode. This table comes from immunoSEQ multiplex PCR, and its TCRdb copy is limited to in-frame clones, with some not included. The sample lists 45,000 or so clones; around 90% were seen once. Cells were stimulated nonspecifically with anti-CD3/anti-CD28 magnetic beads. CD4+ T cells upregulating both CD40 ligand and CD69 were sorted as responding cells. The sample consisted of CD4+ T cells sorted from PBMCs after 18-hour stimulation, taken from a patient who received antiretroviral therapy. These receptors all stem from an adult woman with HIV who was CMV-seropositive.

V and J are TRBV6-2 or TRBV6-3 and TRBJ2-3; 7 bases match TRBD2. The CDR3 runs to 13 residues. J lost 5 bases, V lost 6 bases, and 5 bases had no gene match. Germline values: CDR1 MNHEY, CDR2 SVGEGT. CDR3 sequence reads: CASSGGGLDTQYF. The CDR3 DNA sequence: TGTGCCAGCAGCGGGGGAGGGTTAGATACGCAGTATTTT.

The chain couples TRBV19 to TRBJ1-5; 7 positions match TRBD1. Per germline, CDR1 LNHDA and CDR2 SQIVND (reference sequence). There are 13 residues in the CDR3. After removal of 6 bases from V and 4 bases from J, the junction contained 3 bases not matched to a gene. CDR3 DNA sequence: TGTGCCAGTAGGGGACAGACGAATCAGCCCCAGCATTTT. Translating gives CASRGQTNQPQHF.

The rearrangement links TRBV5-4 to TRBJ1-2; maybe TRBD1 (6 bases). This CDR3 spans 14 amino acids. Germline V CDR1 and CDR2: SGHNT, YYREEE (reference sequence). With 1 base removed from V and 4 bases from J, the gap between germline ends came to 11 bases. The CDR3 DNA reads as TGTGCCAGCAGCTTGAAACAGGGAAGCTATGGCTACACCTTC. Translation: CASSLKQGSYGYTF.

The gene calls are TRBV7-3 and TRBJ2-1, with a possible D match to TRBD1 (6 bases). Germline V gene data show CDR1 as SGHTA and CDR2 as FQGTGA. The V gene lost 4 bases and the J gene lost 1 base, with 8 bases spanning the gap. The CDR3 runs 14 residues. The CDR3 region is CASSWGRSYNEQFF. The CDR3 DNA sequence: TGTGCCAGCAGCTGGGGGCGTTCCTACAATGAGCAGTTCTTC.

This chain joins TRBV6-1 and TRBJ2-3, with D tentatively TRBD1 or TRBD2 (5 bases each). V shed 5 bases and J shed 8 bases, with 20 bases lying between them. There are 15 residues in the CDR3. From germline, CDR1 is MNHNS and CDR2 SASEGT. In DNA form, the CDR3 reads TGTGCCAGCAGTTCATCCCGGGACCCATCCCGTACGCAGTATTTT. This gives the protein CASSSSRDPSRTQYF.

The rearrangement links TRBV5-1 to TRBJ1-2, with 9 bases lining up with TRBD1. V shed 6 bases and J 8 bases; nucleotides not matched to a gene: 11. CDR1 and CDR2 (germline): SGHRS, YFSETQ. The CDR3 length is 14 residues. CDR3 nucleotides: TGCGCCAGCACCCGGACAGGGGAGGATTGGGGCTACACCTTC. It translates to CASTRTGEDWGYTF.

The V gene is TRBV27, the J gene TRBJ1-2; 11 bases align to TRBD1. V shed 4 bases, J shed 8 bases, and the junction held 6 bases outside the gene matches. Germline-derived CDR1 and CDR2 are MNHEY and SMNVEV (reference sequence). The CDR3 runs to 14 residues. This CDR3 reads CASSSTGTGGGYTF. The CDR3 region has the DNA TGTGCCAGCAGTTCTACTGGGACAGGGGGAGGCTACACCTTC.

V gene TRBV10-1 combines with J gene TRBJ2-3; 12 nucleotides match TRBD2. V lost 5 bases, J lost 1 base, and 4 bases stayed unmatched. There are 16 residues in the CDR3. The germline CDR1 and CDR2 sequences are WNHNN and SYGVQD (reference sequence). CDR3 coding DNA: TGCGCCAGCAGTCGACTAGCGGGGGCCGGCACAGATACGCAGTATTTT. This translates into CASSRLAGAGTDTQYF.

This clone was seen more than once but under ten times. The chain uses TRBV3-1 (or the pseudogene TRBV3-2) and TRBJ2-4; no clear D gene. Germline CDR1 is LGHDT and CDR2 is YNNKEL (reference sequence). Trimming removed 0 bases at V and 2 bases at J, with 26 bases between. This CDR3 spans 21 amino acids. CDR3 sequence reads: CASSQDPGELEPGSTKNIQYF. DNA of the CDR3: TGTGCCAGCAGCCAAGACCCTGGAGAGTTGGAGCCAGGTTCTACCAAAAACATTCAGTACTTC.